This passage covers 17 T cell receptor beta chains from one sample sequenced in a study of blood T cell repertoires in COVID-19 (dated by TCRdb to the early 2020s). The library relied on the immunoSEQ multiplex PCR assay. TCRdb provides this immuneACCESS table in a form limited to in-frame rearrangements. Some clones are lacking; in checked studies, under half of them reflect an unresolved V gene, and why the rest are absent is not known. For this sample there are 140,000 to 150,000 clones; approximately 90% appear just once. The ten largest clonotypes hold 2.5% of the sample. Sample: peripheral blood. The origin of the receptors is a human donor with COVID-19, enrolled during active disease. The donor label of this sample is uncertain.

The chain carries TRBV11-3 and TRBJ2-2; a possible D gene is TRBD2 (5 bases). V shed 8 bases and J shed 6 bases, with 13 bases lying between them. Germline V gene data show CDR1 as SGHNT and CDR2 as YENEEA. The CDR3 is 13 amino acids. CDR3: CASGPTRSGELFF. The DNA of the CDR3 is TGTGCCAGCGGGCCCACTAGATCCGGGGAGCTGTTTTTT. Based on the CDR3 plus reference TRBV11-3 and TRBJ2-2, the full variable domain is EAGVVQSPRYKIIEKKQPVAFWCNPISGHNTLYWYLQNLGQGPELLIRYENEEAVDDSQLPKDRFSAERLKGVDSTLKIQPAELGDSAVYLCASGPTRSGELFFGEGSRLTVL.

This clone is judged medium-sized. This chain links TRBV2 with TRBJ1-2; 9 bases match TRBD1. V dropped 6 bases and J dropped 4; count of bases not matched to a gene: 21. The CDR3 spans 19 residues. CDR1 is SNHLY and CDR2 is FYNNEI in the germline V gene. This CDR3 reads CASSPGTGMNLGRVYGYTF. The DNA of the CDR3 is TGTGCCAGCAGCCCCGGGACAGGGATGAACCTTGGGCGGGTCTATGGCTACACCTTC.

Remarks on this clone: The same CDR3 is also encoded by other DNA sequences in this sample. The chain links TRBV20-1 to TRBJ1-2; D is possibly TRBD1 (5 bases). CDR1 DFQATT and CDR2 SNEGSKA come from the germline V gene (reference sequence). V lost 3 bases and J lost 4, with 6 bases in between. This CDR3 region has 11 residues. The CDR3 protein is CSARTVYGYTF. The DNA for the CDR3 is TGCAGTGCTAGGACAGTCTATGGCTACACCTTC.

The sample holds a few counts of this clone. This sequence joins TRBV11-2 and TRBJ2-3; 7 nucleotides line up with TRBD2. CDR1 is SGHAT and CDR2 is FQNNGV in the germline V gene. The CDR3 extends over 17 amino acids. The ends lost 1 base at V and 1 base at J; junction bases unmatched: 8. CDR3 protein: CASSLALSGSGTDTQYF. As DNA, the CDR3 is TGTGCCAGCAGCTTAGCCCTTAGCGGGTCAGGCACAGATACGCAGTATTTT. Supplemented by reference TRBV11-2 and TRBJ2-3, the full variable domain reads EAGVAQSPRYKIIEKRQSVAFWCNPISGHATLYWYQQILGQGPKLLIQFQNNGVVDDSQLPKDRFSAERLKGVDSTLKIQPAKLEDSAVYLCASSLALSGSGTDTQYFGPGTRLTVL.

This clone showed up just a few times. The CDR3 DNA reads as TGTGCCAGCAGCTTAACTACGGGGGGCCAAGAGACCCAGTACTTC. Its protein is CASSLTTGGQETQYF. V and J are TRBV7-3 and TRBJ2-5; 7 bases are shared with TRBD2. Trimming cost V 0 bases and J 1 base; bases outside gene matches: 2. Germline CDR1 reads SGHTA; CDR2 reads FQGTGA. This CDR3 is 15 amino acids long.

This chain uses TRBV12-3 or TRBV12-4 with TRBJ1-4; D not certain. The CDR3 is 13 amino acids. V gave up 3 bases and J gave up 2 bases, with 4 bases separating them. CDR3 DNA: TGTGCCAGCAGTTTCCAGACTAATGAAAAACTGTTTTTT. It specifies CASSFQTNEKLFF.

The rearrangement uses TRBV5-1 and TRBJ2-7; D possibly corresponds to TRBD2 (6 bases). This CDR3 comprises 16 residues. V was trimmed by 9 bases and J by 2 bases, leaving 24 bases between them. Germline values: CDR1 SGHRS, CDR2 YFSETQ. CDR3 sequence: CATRFDYGTDAYEQYF. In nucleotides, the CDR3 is TGCGCCACCAGGTTTGATTACGGGACTGATGCCTACGAGCAGTACTTC.

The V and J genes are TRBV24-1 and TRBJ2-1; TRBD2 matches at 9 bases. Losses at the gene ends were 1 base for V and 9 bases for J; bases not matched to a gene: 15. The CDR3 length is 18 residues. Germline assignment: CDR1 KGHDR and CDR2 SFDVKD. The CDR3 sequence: CATSDLGRASGIHSEQFF. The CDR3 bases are TGTGCCACCAGTGATTTAGGGCGGGCTAGCGGGATTCATAGTGAGCAGTTCTTC.

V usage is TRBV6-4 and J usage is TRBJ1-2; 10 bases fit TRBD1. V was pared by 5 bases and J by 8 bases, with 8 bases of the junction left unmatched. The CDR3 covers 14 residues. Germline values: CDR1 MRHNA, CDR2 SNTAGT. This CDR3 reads CASSQTGGARGYTF. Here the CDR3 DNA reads TGTGCCAGCAGTCAGACAGGGGGCGCGAGGGGCTACACCTTC.

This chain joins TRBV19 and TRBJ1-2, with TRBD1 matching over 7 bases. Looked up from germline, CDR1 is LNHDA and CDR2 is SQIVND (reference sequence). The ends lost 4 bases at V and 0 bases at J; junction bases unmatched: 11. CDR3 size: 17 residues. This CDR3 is CASSSRDSLSANYGYTF. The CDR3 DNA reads TGTGCCAGTAGTAGCCGGGACAGCCTCTCAGCTAACTATGGCTACACCTTC. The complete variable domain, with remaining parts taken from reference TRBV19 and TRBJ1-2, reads DGGITQSPKYLFRKEGQNVTLSCEQNLNHDAMYWYRQDPGQGLRLIYYSQIVNDFQKGDIAEGYSVSREKKESFPLTVTSAQKNPTAFYLCASSSRDSLSANYGYTFGSGTRLTVV.

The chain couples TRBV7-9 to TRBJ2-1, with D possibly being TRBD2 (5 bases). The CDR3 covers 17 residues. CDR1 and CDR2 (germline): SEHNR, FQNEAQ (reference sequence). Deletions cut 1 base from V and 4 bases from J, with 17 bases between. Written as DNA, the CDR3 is TGTGCCAGCAGCTTAGGGTTTGTGGTACGGGATTACAATGAGCAGTTCTTC. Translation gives CASSLGFVVRDYNEQFF.

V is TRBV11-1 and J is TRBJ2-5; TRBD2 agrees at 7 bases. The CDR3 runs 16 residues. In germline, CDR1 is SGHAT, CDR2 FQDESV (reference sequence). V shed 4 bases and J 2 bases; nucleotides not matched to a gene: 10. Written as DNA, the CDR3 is TGTGCCAGCAGCTACGGGGGGTGGGCAGCGCAAGAGACCCAGTACTTC. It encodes CASSYGGWAAQETQYF.

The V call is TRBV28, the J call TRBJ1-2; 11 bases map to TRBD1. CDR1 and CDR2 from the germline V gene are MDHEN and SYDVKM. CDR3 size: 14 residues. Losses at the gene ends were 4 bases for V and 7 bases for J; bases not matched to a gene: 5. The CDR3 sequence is CASSSGQGAIGYTF. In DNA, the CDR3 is TGTGCCAGCAGTTCCGGACAGGGGGCTATTGGCTACACCTTC.

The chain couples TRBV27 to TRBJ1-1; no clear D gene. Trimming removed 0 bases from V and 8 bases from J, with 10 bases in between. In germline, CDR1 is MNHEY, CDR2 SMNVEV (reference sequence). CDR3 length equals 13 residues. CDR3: CASSLSRGAEAFF. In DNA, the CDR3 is TGTGCCAGCAGTTTATCCCGGGGAGCCGAAGCTTTCTTT.

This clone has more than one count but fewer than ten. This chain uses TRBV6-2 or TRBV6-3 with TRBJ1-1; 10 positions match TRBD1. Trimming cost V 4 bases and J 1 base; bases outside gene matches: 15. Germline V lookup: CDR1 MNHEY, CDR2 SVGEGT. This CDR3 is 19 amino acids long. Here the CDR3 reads CASSWRTGGRWEENTEAFF. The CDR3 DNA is TGTGCCAGCAGTTGGAGGACAGGGGGGAGGTGGGAAGAGAACACTGAAGCTTTCTTT.

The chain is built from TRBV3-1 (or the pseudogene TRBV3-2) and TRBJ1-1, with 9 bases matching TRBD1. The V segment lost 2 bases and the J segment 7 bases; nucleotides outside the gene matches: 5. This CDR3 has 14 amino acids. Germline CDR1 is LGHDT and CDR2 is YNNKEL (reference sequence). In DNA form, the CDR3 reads TGTGCCAGCAGCCAATCTGACAGGGGGTTTGAAGCTTTCTTT. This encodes CASSQSDRGFEAFF.

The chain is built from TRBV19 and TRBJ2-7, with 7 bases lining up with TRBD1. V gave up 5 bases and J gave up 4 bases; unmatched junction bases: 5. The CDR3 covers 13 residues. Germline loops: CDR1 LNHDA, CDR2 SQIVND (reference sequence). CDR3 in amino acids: CASSPGDRYEQYF. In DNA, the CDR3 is TGTGCCAGTAGTCCCGGGGACAGATACGAGCAGTACTTC.